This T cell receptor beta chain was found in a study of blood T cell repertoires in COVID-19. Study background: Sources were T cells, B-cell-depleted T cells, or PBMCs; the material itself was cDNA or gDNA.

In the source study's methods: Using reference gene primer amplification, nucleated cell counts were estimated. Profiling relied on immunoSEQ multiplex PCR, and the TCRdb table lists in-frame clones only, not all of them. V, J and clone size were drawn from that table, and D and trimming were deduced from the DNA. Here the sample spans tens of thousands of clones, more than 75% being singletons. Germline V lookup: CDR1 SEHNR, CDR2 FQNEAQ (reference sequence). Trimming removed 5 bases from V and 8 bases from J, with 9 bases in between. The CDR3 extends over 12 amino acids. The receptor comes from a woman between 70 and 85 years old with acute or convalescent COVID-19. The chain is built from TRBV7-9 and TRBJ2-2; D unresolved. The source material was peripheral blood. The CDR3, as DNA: TGTGCCAGCAGCACCAGTGCAGGGGAGCTGTTTTTT. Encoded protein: CASSTSAGELFF.